The 8 T cell receptor beta chains presented below share a single source sample, sequenced in a study of cytomegalovirus exposure and HLA in healthy donors. Primers for the PCR totalled 60 Vbeta and 13 Jbeta. Assay used: immunoSEQ multiplex PCR; TCRdb lists only in-frame clones, some missing. This sample yields 200,000 or so clones, of which more than 85% are seen a single time; less than 0.3% belongs to the top ten. Sequencing used PBMCs. The receptors come from a girl less than two years old in good health and CMV-seronegative.

The chain carries TRBV6-6 and TRBJ2-1, with 10 bases identical to TRBD1. Germline CDR1 and CDR2: MNHNY and SVGAGI (reference sequence). CDR3 length: 16 residues. The junction had 4 bases not matched to a gene; V was cut back by 4 bases and J by 1 base. CDR3 DNA sequence: TGTGCCAGCAGTTCCGTGGGACAGGGGTCCTACAATGAGCAGTTCTTC. Encoded protein: CASSSVGQGSYNEQFF.

This rearrangement joins TRBV6-5 to TRBJ2-1, with 8 bases fitting TRBD2. After removal of 0 bases from V and 4 bases from J, the junction contained 5 bases not matched to a gene. Germline V gene lookup returns CDR1 MNHEY and CDR2 SVGAGI. The length of the CDR3 is 16 residues. The DNA for the CDR3 is TGTGCCAGCAGTTACTCGAACGGGGGGGCTTACAATGAGCAGTTCTTC. Residues: CASSYSNGGAYNEQFF.

J is TRBJ2-1 and V is TRBV27; D unresolved. CDR1 and CDR2 (germline): MNHEY, SMNVEV (reference sequence). Trimming removed 6 bases from V and 2 bases from J, with 8 bases in between. The CDR3 is 13 residues long. DNA of the CDR3: TGTGCCAGCAGGGCAGGAACCTACAATGAGCAGTTCTTC. Its protein is CASRAGTYNEQFF.

This chain links TRBV2 with TRBJ1-5; 8 nucleotides agree with TRBD1. This CDR3 has 15 residues. Germline V gene lookup returns CDR1 SNHLY and CDR2 FYNNEI. The J segment lost 6 bases and the V segment lost 3 bases, leaving 7 bases of the junction unmatched. The chain's CDR3 is CASSEQGAGLQPQHF. The CDR3 DNA sequence: TGTGCCAGCAGTGAGCAGGGGGCAGGGCTTCAGCCCCAGCATTTT.

The rearrangement joins TRBV18 to TRBJ2-7; maybe TRBD1 (6 bases). Germline assignment: CDR1 KGHSH and CDR2 LQKENI. V dropped 3 bases and J dropped 0 bases, with 12 bases sitting between them. The CDR3 extends over 15 amino acids. The CDR3 spells CASSPGATVSYEQYF. The CDR3 nucleotides read TGTGCCAGCTCACCGGGGGCGACAGTCTCCTACGAGCAGTACTTC.

This chain joins TRBV30 and TRBJ2-2; 7 bases align to TRBD1. With V trimmed by 3 bases and J by 3 bases, 7 bases remained unmatched. Germline V gives CDR1 GTSNPN, CDR2 SVGIG (reference sequence). The CDR3 contains 15 residues. CDR3 coding DNA: TGTGCCTGGAGCGAAAGACAGGGTTACACCGGGGAGCTGTTTTTT. Translated, it gives CAWSERQGYTGELFF.

J is TRBJ2-5 and V is TRBV5-1; a possible D gene is TRBD1 (5 bases). TRBJ2-7 explains the end of the DNA better; the J call may be wrong. Germline lookup yields CDR1 SGHRS and CDR2 YFSETQ. The CDR3 is made up of 13 amino acids. The DNA of the CDR3 is TGCGCCAGCAGCTTGGCCAGGGACTACGAGCAGTACTTC. Its protein product is CASSLARDYEQYF.

The chain links TRBV6-5 to TRBJ1-1; a weak D match, TRBD1 (6 bases). The germline V and J ends were trimmed by 6 bases and 4 bases, with 15 bases remaining between them. The CDR3 has 14 residues. Germline CDR1 is MNHEY and CDR2 is SVGAGI. The CDR3 nucleotides read TGTGCCAGCAGCCCTAGGGGGGGGCGCACTGAAGCTTTCTTT. It codes for CASSPRGGRTEAFF.